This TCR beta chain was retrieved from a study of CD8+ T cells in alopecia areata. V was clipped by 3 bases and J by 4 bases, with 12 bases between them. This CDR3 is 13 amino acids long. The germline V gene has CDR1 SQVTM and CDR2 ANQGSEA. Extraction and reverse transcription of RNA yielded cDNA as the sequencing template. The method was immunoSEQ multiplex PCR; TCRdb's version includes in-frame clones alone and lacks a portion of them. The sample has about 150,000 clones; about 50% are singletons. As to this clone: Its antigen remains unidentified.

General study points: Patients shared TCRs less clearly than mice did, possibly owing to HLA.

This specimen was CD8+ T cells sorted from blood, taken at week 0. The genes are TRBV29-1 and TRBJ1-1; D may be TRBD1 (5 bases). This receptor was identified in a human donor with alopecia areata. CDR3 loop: CSVDRGSVTEAFF. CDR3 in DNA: TGCAGCGTTGATCGGGGGAGTGTCACTGAAGCTTTCTTT.